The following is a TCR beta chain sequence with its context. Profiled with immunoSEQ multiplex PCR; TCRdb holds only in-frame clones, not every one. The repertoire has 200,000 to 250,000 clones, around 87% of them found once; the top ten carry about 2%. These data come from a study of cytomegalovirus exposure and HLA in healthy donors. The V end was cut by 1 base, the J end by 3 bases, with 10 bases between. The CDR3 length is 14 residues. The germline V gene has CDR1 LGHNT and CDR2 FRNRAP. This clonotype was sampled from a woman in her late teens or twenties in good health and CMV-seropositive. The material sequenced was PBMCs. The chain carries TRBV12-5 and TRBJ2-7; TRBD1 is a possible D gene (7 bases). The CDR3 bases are TGTGCTAGTGGTTTGGCAGGGGGGTTCTACGAGCAGTACTTC. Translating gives CASGLAGGFYEQYF.